The 13 T cell receptor beta chains below come from one sample, sequenced in a study of T cell responses to AZD1222 COVID-19 vaccine. Generated by immunoSEQ multiplex PCR, the TCRdb table keeps only in-frame clones and is missing some. The table has roughly 100,000 clones, about 88% seen once. The sequencing here drew on peripheral blood, taken on day 0 of AZD1222 vaccination. The receptors were gathered from an adult in good health.

This chain uses TRBV7-8 with TRBJ1-2; TRBD1 agrees at 7 bases. Germline loops: CDR1 SGHVS, CDR2 FQNEAQ. CDR3 length equals 14 residues. J was trimmed by 2 bases and V by 5 bases; bases with no gene match: 5. DNA of the CDR3: TGTGCCAGCAGCCCGAGGGGGCAGAACTATGGCTACACCTTC. It yields the protein CASSPRGQNYGYTF.

This chain joins TRBV6-6 and TRBJ1-5; the match to TRBD1 covers 10 bases. V was clipped by 0 bases and J by 4 bases; unmatched bases: 3. The germline gives CDR1 MNHNY, CDR2 SVGAGI (reference sequence). This CDR3 is built from 16 residues. The CDR3 DNA is TGTGCCAGCAGTTACTCAGGGACAGGGGAAAATCAGCCCCAGCATTTT. It is translated as CASSYSGTGENQPQHF.

The V call is TRBV7-2, the J call TRBJ2-2, with TRBD2 matching 9 bases. The CDR3 extends over 19 amino acids. Germline V gene data show CDR1 as SGHTA and CDR2 as FQGNSA. The junction had 19 bases not matched to a gene; V was cut back by 5 bases and J by 6 bases. The DNA for the CDR3 is TGTGCCAGCAGCCCCTTAATCAGCCTAGCGGGGCCGGTTCCCGGGGAGCTGTTTTTT. Translated, it gives CASSPLISLAGPVPGELFF.

This chain uses TRBV9 with TRBJ2-2; no definite D call. Germline V gene sequence: CDR1 SGDLS, CDR2 YYNGEE. Trimming took 0 bases from V and 6 from J, leaving 12 bases between them. CDR3 length: 15 amino acids. This chain's CDR3 is CASSVELRYAGELFF. The CDR3 DNA is TGTGCCAGCAGCGTAGAACTCCGGTATGCCGGGGAGCTGTTTTTT.

The chain is built from TRBV4-2 and TRBJ1-5; a weak D match, TRBD1 (5 bases). Deletions cut 0 bases from V and 1 base from J, with 7 bases between. The CDR3 is 15 residues long. Looked up from germline, CDR1 is LGHNA and CDR2 is YNFKEQ. The CDR3 nucleotides read TGTGCCAGCAGCCAAGAAGCAGGGAGCAATCAGCCCCAGCATTTT. Protein product: CASSQEAGSNQPQHF.

The gene calls are TRBV7-9 and TRBJ2-3; TRBD1 is a possible D gene (7 bases). This CDR3 is 17 amino acids long. The ends were cut back, 5 bases at V and 4 bases at J, with 22 bases in the middle. The V gene's germline CDR1 is SEHNR and CDR2 FQNEAQ (reference sequence). CDR3 protein: CASSLGTVDRRADTQYF. In DNA form, the CDR3 reads TGTGCCAGCAGCCTAGGGACAGTGGACAGGAGGGCAGATACGCAGTATTTT.

In DNA, the CDR3 is TGTGCCAGCAGCTCCCGTGGGACAGGGGACTACGAGCAGTACTTC. Protein sequence: CASSSRGTGDYEQYF. The chain uses TRBV27 and TRBJ2-7; 10 positions match TRBD1. The CDR3 loop spans 15 amino acids. The germline gives CDR1 MNHEY, CDR2 SMNVEV (reference sequence). The trim removed 6 bases at V and 3 bases at J, leaving 8 bases unmatched.

The CDR3 protein is CASSPSVSYEQYF. As DNA, the CDR3 is TGTGCCAGCTCACCTTCAGTCTCCTACGAGCAGTACTTC. The chain couples TRBV18 to TRBJ2-7, with D hard to call. From germline, CDR1 is KGHSH and CDR2 LQKENI. The ends were cut back, 3 bases at V and 0 bases at J, with 6 bases in the middle. The CDR3 runs to 13 residues.

The rearrangement links TRBV9 to TRBJ2-2; 15 bases align to TRBD2. With V trimmed by 2 bases and J by 7 bases, 6 bases remained unmatched. The germline gives CDR1 SGDLS, CDR2 YYNGEE. The CDR3 covers 17 residues. CDR3 DNA sequence: TGTGCCAGCAGCGTGGGACTAGCGGGGGGCCATGGCGGGGAGCTGTTTTTT. Amino acids: CASSVGLAGGHGGELFF.

V usage is TRBV11-3 and J usage is TRBJ1-1; D is unresolved. V lost 1 base and J lost 2, with 11 bases in between. There are 15 residues in the CDR3. Germline V CDR1 and CDR2: SGHNT, YENEEA. CDR3 residues: CASSLGTSSNTEAFF. The DNA for the CDR3 is TGTGCCAGCAGCTTAGGCACCAGTTCTAACACTGAAGCTTTCTTT.

The rearrangement uses TRBV3-1 (or the pseudogene TRBV3-2) and TRBJ2-1, with 8 positions matching TRBD2. Germline V CDR1 and CDR2: LGHDT, YNNKEL (reference sequence). The CDR3 loop spans 17 amino acids. With V trimmed by 0 bases and J by 5 bases, 9 bases remained unmatched. CDR3 loop: CASSQDLSSGADNEQFF. The DNA of the CDR3 is TGTGCCAGCAGCCAAGATCTGAGTAGCGGGGCTGACAATGAGCAGTTCTTC.

In this sample, this clone turned up once. The V and J genes are TRBV7-8 and TRBJ2-3; D not resolved. V lost 5 bases, J lost 2 bases, and 14 bases lay in between. The CDR3 is made up of 15 amino acids. Germline V gene sequence: CDR1 SGHVS, CDR2 FQNEAQ. CDR3 DNA: TGTGCCAGCAGCGCACCTCGGACCTTCACAGATACGCAGTATTTT. Amino acids: CASSAPRTFTDTQYF. The full variable domain, completed using reference TRBV7-8 and TRBJ2-3, is GAGVSQSPRYKVAKRGQDVALRCDPISGHVSLFWYQQALGQGPEFLTYFQNEAQLDKSGLPSDRFFAERPEGSVSTLKIQRTQQEDSAVYLCASSAPRTFTDTQYFGPGTRLTVL.

The CDR3 sequence is CASSVDQGASGNTIYF. The CDR3 region has the DNA TGTGCCAGCAGCGTAGATCAGGGGGCCTCTGGAAACACCATATATTTT. The rearrangement links TRBV9 to TRBJ1-3, with 8 nucleotides matching TRBD1. The CDR3 consists of 16 residues. The junction had 2 bases not matched to a gene; V was cut back by 0 bases and J by 0 bases. Germline CDR1 and CDR2: SGDLS and YYNGEE.